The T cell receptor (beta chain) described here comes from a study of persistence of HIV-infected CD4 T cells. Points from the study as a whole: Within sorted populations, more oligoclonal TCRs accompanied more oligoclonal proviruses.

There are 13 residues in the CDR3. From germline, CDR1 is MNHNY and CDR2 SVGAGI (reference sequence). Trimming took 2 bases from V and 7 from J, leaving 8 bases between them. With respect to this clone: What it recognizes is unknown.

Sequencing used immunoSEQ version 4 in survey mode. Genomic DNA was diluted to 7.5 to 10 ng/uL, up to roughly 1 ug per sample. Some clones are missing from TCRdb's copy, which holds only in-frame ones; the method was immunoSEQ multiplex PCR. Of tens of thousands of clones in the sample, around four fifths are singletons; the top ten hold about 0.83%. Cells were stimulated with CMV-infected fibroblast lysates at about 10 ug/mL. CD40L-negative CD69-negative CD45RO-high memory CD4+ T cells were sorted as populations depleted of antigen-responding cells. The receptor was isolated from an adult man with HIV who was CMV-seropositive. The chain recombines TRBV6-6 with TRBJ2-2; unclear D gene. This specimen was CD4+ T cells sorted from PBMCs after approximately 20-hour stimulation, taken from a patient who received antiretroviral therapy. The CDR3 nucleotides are TGTGCCAGCAGTTACGATGGCCACGGGGAGCTGTTTTTT. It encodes CASSYDGHGELFF.